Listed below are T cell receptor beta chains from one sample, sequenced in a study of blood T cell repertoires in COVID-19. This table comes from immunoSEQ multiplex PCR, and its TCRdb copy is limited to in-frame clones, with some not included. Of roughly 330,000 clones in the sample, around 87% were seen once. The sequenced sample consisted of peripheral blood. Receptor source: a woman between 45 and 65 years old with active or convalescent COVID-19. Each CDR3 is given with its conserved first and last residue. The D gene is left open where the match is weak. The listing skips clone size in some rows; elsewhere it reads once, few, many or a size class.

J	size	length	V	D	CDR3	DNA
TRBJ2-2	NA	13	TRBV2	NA	CASRGAVGGELFF	TGTGCCAGCAGGGGGGCGGTTGGCGGGGAGCTGTTTTTT
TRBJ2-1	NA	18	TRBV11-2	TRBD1	CASSSYPGQGARAGEQFF	TGTGCCAGCAGCTCCTACCCGGGGCAGGGGGCCCGGGCCGGTGAGCAGTTCTTC
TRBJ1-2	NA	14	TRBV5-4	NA	CASSSKVREYGYTF	TGTGCCAGCAGCTCCAAGGTGAGGGAATACGGCTACACCTTC
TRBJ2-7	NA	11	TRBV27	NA	CASSFSDEQYF	TGTGCCAGCAGTTTTAGCGACGAGCAGTACTTC
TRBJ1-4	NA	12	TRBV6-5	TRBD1	CASRRQGGKLFF	TGTGCCAGCAGGCGACAGGGCGGAAAACTGTTTTTT
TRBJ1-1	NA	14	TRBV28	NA	CASTLGGRDTEAFF	TGTGCCAGCACCCTGGGGGGTAGGGACACTGAAGCTTTCTTT
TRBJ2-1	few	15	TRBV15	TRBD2	CATSARTSGVPEQFF	TGTGCCACCAGCGCTCGGACTAGCGGGGTTCCTGAGCAGTTCTTC
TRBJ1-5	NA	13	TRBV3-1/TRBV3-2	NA	CASSPGGGQPQHF	TGTGCCAGCAGCCCGGGGGGAGGTCAGCCCCAGCATTTT
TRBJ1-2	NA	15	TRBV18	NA	CASSRGTGANYGYTF	TGTGCCAGCTCACGGGGGACTGGAGCTAACTATGGCTACACCTTC
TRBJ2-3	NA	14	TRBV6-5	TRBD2	CASSLAGGTDTQYF	TGTGCCAGCAGCCTCGCGGGGGGCACAGATACGCAGTATTTT
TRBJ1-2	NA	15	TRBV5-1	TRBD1	CASSLEDRLNYGYTF	TGCGCCAGCAGCTTGGAGGACAGGCTCAACTATGGCTACACCTTC
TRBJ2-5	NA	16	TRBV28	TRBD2	CASSFWLAGEQETQYF	TGTGCCAGCAGTTTTTGGCTAGCGGGGGAGCAAGAGACCCAGTACTTC
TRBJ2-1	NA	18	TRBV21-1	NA	CASSKERWADSSYNEQFF	TGTGCCAGCAGCAAAGAACGGTGGGCGGACAGCTCCTACAATGAGCAGTTCTTC
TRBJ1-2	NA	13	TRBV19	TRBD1	CASSSRGDYGYTF	TGTGCCAGTAGTTCCAGGGGGGACTATGGCTACACCTTC
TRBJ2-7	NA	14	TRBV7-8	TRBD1	CASSHYRGHREQYF	TGTGCCAGCAGCCACTACAGGGGGCACCGGGAGCAGTACTTC
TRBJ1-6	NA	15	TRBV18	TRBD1	CASSDLQGTNSPLHF	TGTGCCAGCTCGGACCTACAGGGGACGAATTCACCCCTCCACTTT
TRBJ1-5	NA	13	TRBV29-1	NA	CSVAGAGNQPQHF	TGCAGCGTTGCAGGGGCCGGCAATCAGCCCCAGCATTTT
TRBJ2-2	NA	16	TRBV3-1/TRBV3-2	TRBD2	CASSQQGGLAPGELFF	TGTGCCAGCAGCCAACAGGGGGGACTAGCCCCCGGGGAGCTGTTTTTT
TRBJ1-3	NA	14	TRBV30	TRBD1	CAYRTGSSGNTIYF	TGTGCCTACCGGACAGGGAGCTCTGGAAACACCATATATTTT
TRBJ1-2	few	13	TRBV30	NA	CAWSVGLQRGYTF	TGTGCCTGGAGTGTAGGACTCCAGCGGGGCTACACCTTC
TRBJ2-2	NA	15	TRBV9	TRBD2	CASNAGLAGDGELFF	TGTGCCAGCAATGCCGGACTAGCGGGGGACGGGGAGCTGTTTTTT
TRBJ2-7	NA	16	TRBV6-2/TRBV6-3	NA	CASSYPGGPSSYEQYF	TGTGCCAGCAGTTACCCCGGGGGACCCAGCTCCTACGAGCAGTACTTC
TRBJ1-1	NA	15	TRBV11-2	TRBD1	CASTDREGSPTEAFF	TGTGCCAGCACCGACAGGGAAGGGTCCCCCACTGAAGCTTTCTTT
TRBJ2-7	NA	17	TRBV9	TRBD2	CASSPRGGIVSTYEQYF	TGTGCCAGCAGCCCGAGGGGAGGGATCGTGTCCACCTACGAGCAGTACTTC
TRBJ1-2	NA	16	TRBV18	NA	CASSAYRVPANYGYTF	TGTGCCAGCTCAGCCTACCGGGTCCCAGCTAACTATGGCTACACCTTC
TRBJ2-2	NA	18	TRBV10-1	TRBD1	CASSERDRDRDNTGELFF	TGCGCCAGCAGTGAAAGGGATCGGGACAGGGATAACACCGGGGAGCTGTTTTTT
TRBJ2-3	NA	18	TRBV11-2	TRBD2	CASSLALGTSGYTDTQYF	TGTGCCAGCAGCTTAGCCCTCGGGACTAGCGGATACACAGATACGCAGTATTTT
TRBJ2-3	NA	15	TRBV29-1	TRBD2	CSVGRGTSGTNTQYF	TGCAGCGTGGGACGGGGGACTAGCGGGACAAATACGCAGTATTTT
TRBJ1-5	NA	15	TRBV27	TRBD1	CASAGRDRDNQPQHF	TGTGCCAGCGCGGGCCGGGACAGGGACAATCAGCCCCAGCATTTT
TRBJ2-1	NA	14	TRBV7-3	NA	CASSFKSSYNEQFF	TGTGCCAGCAGCTTTAAGAGCTCCTACAATGAGCAGTTCTTC
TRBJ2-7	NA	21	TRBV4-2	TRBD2	CASSQQGSPLAGRVSSYEQYF	TGTGCCAGCAGCCAACAGGGGTCCCCGCTAGCGGGAAGGGTGAGCTCCTACGAGCAGTACTTC
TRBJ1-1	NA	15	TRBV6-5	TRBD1	CASSYLPGGNAEAFF	TGTGCCAGCAGTTACCTCCCAGGGGGCAACGCTGAAGCTTTCTTT